This TCR beta chain was obtained from a study of CD8 T cells in ankylosing spondylitis. Findings and caveats of the study: There were earlier reports of some motif variants in reactive arthritis synovial fluid and blood. Within matched ankylosing spondylitis synovial fluid, disease-linked clones were reportedly significantly enriched.

Germline V lookup: CDR1 SGHRS, CDR2 YFSETQ. CDR3 length equals 15 residues. With 0 bases removed from V and 12 bases from J, the gap between germline ends came to 19 bases. TCRdb re-called the 5' RACE reads with MiXCR, one entry per CDR3 protein. In the table there are 300,000 to 350,000 distinct CDR3 sequences, about 9.9% of which are singletons. This clonotype was counted a few times. Its antigen is unidentified. The sequencing sample was made of blood, either unsorted or a sorted T cell fraction (not recorded which). The gene calls are TRBV5-1 and TRBJ2-1; D possibly corresponds to TRBD1 (5 bases). The receptor was derived from a female donor with ankylosing spondylitis or in good health (not recorded which). Here the CDR3 DNA reads TGCGCCAGCAGCTTGGAAGTGGGGCCTACCACTCCGCAGTTCTTC. Protein: CASSLEVGPTTPQFF.